A selection of T cell receptor beta chains follows, all from one sample in a study of Graves' ophthalmopathy and Graves' hyperthyroidism. MiXCR, run by TCRdb on the multiplex PCR reads, gives a single entry per CDR3 protein. Here the sample spans 200,000 to 250,000 distinct CDR3 sequences, under 25% being singletons. Sequences were obtained from peripheral blood. The receptors come from a woman between 45 and 60 years old with Graves' ophthalmopathy. Both conserved end residues are part of each CDR3. Each record gives: V gene, D gene, clone size, J gene, CDR3 DNA, CDR3 protein. The D gene is left open where the match is weak. The listing skips clone size in some rows; elsewhere it reads once, few, many or a size class.

>TRBV13|TRBD1|.|TRBJ1-5
TGTGCCAGCAGCTTAGACAGGGGGCGCGGCCAGCCCCAGCATTTT
CASSLDRGRGQPQHF
>TRBV30|TRBD1|many|TRBJ1-6
TGTGCCTGGAGTGTAGGACAGGGTGATTCACCCCTCCACTTT
CAWSVGQGDSPLHF
>TRBV2|.|medium-sized|TRBJ2-7
TGTGCCAGCAGTGTAAGCCGCTACGAGCAGTACTTC
CASSVSRYEQYF
>TRBV19|TRBD1|.|TRBJ1-2
TGTGCCAGTAGCCGAGGGACAGGGTCAGGATATGGCTACACCTTC
CASSRGTGSGYGYTF
>TRBV6-1|.|many|TRBJ1-5
TGTGCCAGCCTCGGACTGAGCAATCAGCCCCAGCATTTT
CASLGLSNQPQHF
>TRBV9|TRBD1|many|TRBJ2-2
TGTGCCAGCAGCGCGAGCAGACAGGGTGGCACCGGGGAGCTGTTTTTT
CASSASRQGGTGELFF
>TRBV7-6|.|many|TRBJ2-5
TGTGCCAGCAGCTTAGCCGGGACGCAGCAAGAGACCCAGTACTTC
CASSLAGTQQETQYF
>TRBV6-1|.|many|TRBJ2-5
TGTGCCAGCAGCATGACAGTTGCAGAGACCCAGTACTTC
CASSMTVAETQYF
>TRBV7-2|TRBD1|many|TRBJ2-7
TGTGCCAGCAGCCCCGGACAGGGGGCCCTTTACGAGCAGTACTTC
CASSPGQGALYEQYF
>TRBV6-5|TRBD2|many|TRBJ2-7
TGTGCCGGCGGGACTAGCGGATCCTACGAGCAGTACTTC
CAGGTSGSYEQYF
>TRBV3-1|.|.|TRBJ2-7
TGTGCCAGCAGCCAAGTATCCCACGAGCAGTACTTC
CASSQVSHEQYF
>TRBV12-3/TRBV12-4|.|.|TRBJ2-2
TGTGCCAGCACCCCCAGTCGGGAAAGCGAAACCGGGGAGCTGTTTTTT
CASTPSRESETGELFF
>TRBV5-1|.|many|TRBJ2-7
TGCGCCAGCAGCTTGAGTGTTGGGGGGTCGCCCTACGAGCAGTACTTC
CASSLSVGGSPYEQYF
>TRBV2|TRBD1|few|TRBJ1-2
TGTGCCGGCAGTGACGTCGGGACAGGGGGGGGCGGCTACACCTTC
CAGSDVGTGGGGYTF
>TRBV7-2|.|many|TRBJ2-5
TGTGCCAGCAGCTTAGACCAGAGGCAAGAGACCCAGTACTTC
CASSLDQRQETQYF
>TRBV2|.|many|TRBJ1-1
TGTGCCACCCCGGGGAACACTGAAGCTTTCTTT
CATPGNTEAFF
>TRBV20-1|TRBD1|many|TRBJ2-7
TGCAGTGCTAGAGATCCGTCCGGGACAGGGGCGTACGAGCAGTACTTC
CSARDPSGTGAYEQYF
>TRBV11-2|.|many|TRBJ2-7
TGTGCCAGCAGCACGTACGAGCAGTACTTC
CASSTYEQYF
>TRBV10-3|.|many|TRBJ1-1
TGTGCCATCACGAAAAGCGCAGGGTTGAACACTGAAGCTTTCTTT
CAITKSAGLNTEAFF
>TRBV27|TRBD2|.|TRBJ2-7
TGTGCCAGCAGTCGTCGACTAGCGGGAGAACTCTACGAGCAGTACTTC
CASSRRLAGELYEQYF
>TRBV6-1|.|.|TRBJ2-7
TGTGCCAGCAGTCAACGGGTATACGAGCAGTACTTC
CASSQRVYEQYF
>TRBV7-2|TRBD1|many|TRBJ1-5
TGTGCCAGCAGCTGGGACAGGGGGCGTGGGCCCCAGCATTTT
CASSWDRGRGPQHF
>TRBV28|TRBD1|.|TRBJ1-2
TGTGCCAGCAGTTGGGGGACAGGGGGCGACTATGGCTACACCTTC
CASSWGTGGDYGYTF
>TRBV12-3/TRBV12-4|.|many|TRBJ2-7
TGTGCCAGCAGTTTTAGACGGGGGTACCTCGACGAGCAGTACTTC
CASSFRRGYLDEQYF
>TRBV7-2|.|.|TRBJ2-5
TGTGCCAGCAGCTTAGTGGTTGCCAGCCAAGAGACCCAGTACTTC
CASSLVVASQETQYF
>TRBV20-1|.|.|TRBJ2-2
TGCAGTGCCCTCCACCGGGGCCGGAACACCGGGGAGCTGTTTTTT
CSALHRGRNTGELFF
>TRBV18|TRBD1|many|TRBJ2-5
TGTGCCAGCTCATGGATCCGGGACAGGGTACAAGAGACCCAGTACTTC
CASSWIRDRVQETQYF
>TRBV5-1|TRBD2|.|TRBJ2-7
TGCGCCAGCAGCTTGCAGACCGGGACTAGCGGGACGAGCTCCTACGAGCAGTACTTC
CASSLQTGTSGTSSYEQYF
>TRBV7-2|.|few|TRBJ1-1
TGTGCCAGCAGCCTATTTATCGTGACTGAAGCTTACTTT
CASSLFIVTEAYF
>TRBV30|TRBD1|once|TRBJ1-6
TGTGCCTGGAGTGTACTTAACAGGGGAGGAAGCTCACCCCTCCACTTT
CAWSVLNRGGSSPLHF
>TRBV7-2|.|many|TRBJ2-7
TGTGCCAGCAGCTTAATAAGTTTCGAGCAGTACTTC
CASSLISFEQYF
>TRBV12-3/TRBV12-4|.|.|TRBJ2-2
TGTGCCAGCAGTTTTCTCACGACAGATAACACCGGGGAGCTGTTTTTT
CASSFLTTDNTGELFF
>TRBV7-8|.|few|TRBJ1-5
TGTGCCAGTAACTCGCCTGATCAGCCCCAGCATTTT
CASNSPDQPQHF
>TRBV9|.|many|TRBJ2-3
TGTGCCAGCAGCGAGGGGTGGACCAGCACAGATACGCAGTATTTT
CASSEGWTSTDTQYF
>TRBV5-1|.|many|TRBJ1-5
TGCGCCAGCAGCTTGAGCGGTCCACGGGACCAGCCCCAGCATTTT
CASSLSGPRDQPQHF
>TRBV12-3/TRBV12-4|.|.|TRBJ2-7
TGTGCCAGCAGTTCAACGGGGACCTACGAGCAGTACTTC
CASSSTGTYEQYF
>TRBV5-1|.|many|TRBJ2-5
TGCGCCAGCAGCTATGAGGACAGTTCCCAAGAGACCCAGTACTTC
CASSYEDSSQETQYF
>TRBV12-3/TRBV12-4|.|.|TRBJ1-2
TGTGCCAGCAGCTTAGACGTGGGGACATTAGTGCATGGCTACACCTTC
CASSLDVGTLVHGYTF
>TRBV7-9|TRBD1|many|TRBJ2-5
TGTGCCAGCAGCCCCGGTTGGACAGGGGAAGAGACCCAGTACTTC
CASSPGWTGEETQYF
>TRBV27|TRBD1|.|TRBJ2-7
TGTGCCAGCAGTGCACCGGGACAGGGGGTTTTGGAGCAGTACTTC
CASSAPGQGVLEQYF
>TRBV3-1|.|.|TRBJ2-7
TGTGCCAGCAGCCAAGGGGGGGCCGGGTCATCTGGCGAGCAGTACTTC
CASSQGGAGSSGEQYF
>TRBV7-2|.|.|TRBJ1-2
TGTGCCAGCAGCTTAGACGGTGGCTACACCTTC
CASSLDGGYTF
>TRBV28|.|many|TRBJ1-3
TGTGCCAGCAGGGGACAAAACACCATATATTTT
CASRGQNTIYF
>TRBV28|.|many|TRBJ1-2
TGTGCCAGCAGTTTGGATGCCCACGCTGACTATGGCTACACCTTC
CASSLDAHADYGYTF
>TRBV6-1|TRBD2|many|TRBJ2-2
TGTGCCAGCTCGACTAGCGGGATTGGCGGGGAGCTGTTTTTT
CASSTSGIGGELFF
>TRBV12-3/TRBV12-4|TRBD1|many|TRBJ2-5
TGTGCCAGCAGCACGGGACAGGGAGAGACCCAGTACTTC
CASSTGQGETQYF
>TRBV28|.|.|TRBJ1-5
TGTGCCAGCAGTTTAAGGGAGGGCAATCAGCCCCAGCATTTT
CASSLREGNQPQHF
>TRBV7-2|.|once|TRBJ2-5
TGTGCCAGCAGCTTAGGTACCATCCCACGGGAGACCCAGTACTTC
CASSLGTIPRETQYF
>TRBV9|.|.|TRBJ2-1
TGTGCCAGCAGCGGACTCAATGAGCAGTTCTTC
CASSGLNEQFF
>TRBV20-1|TRBD1|many|TRBJ1-3
TGCAGTGCTGGAGGACAGGGCGCTGGAAACACCATATATTTT
CSAGGQGAGNTIYF
>TRBV6-5|.|many|TRBJ1-1
TGTGCCAGCAGATCGAACACTGAAGCTTTCTTT
CASRSNTEAFF
>TRBV20-1|.|many|TRBJ2-5
TGCAGTGCTCCAAGGGGCGTGGAGACCCAGTACTTC
CSAPRGVETQYF
>TRBV20-1|.|.|TRBJ2-5
TGCAGTGCTAGAGATTCGCAGGGGGGCAAGGGGACCCAGTACTTC
CSARDSQGGKGTQYF
>TRBV12-3/TRBV12-4|.|.|TRBJ1-1
TGTGCCAGCAGTTTCCTGAAGACTGAAGCTTTCTTT
CASSFLKTEAFF
>TRBV29-1|.|many|TRBJ1-3
TGCAGCGTTGGTGGCTCTGGAAACACCATATATTTT
CSVGGSGNTIYF